What follows are 18 T cell receptor beta chains derived from one specimen sequenced in a study of blood T cell repertoires in COVID-19. Profiled with immunoSEQ multiplex PCR; TCRdb holds only in-frame clones, not every one. Among 130,000 or so clones, about four fifths were seen once, and the ten largest hold roughly 17%. Input material: peripheral blood. All receptors come from a man aged 60-69 years with active or convalescent COVID-19.

This clone occurred many times. The chain has TRBV5-6 and TRBJ1-3, with 11 bases that match TRBD1. V lost 4 bases, J lost 2 bases, and 8 bases stayed unmatched. The CDR3 length is 17 residues. In germline, CDR1 is SGHDT, CDR2 YYEEEE. For the CDR3, the DNA is TGTGCCAGCAGCCGAGCCGGGACAGGGGGGGCTGGAAACACCATATATTTT. Translated, it gives CASSRAGTGGAGNTIYF.

The V and J genes are TRBV4-2 and TRBJ1-5; possible D gene TRBD1, 6 bases. Trimming stripped 6 bases from V and 5 bases from J, with 14 bases between. This CDR3 contains 14 residues. CDR1 is LGHNA, CDR2 YNFKEQ, per germline. CDR3 nucleotides: TGTGCCAGCAGTCTACAGGGAACGGATCAGCCCCAGCATTTT. Translation gives CASSLQGTDQPQHF.

This clone appeared a single time. This chain joins TRBV2 and TRBJ2-2, with D tentatively TRBD2 (6 bases). The V end was cut by 7 bases, the J end by 4 bases, with 19 bases between. This CDR3 is 16 amino acids long. The germline V gene has CDR1 SNHLY and CDR2 FYNNEI. Written as DNA, the CDR3 is TGTGCCAGCATGGGGGTCGGAAAGGAGGGCACCGGGGAGCTGTTTTTT. Protein: CASMGVGKEGTGELFF.

The V gene is TRBV21-1, the J gene TRBJ2-5; the table calls TRBD2, which could not be checked here. TRBV21-1 is a known pseudogene. The CDR3 contains 14 residues. This CDR3 reads CASIYLRRTISQYF. The CDR3 coding sequence is TGTGCCAGCATCTACCTCCGGAGGACGATATCCCAGTACTTC.

This clone has just a few counts. This chain uses TRBV5-6 with TRBJ1-4; 11 nucleotides agree with TRBD1. Unmatched junction bases numbered 6, after V lost 4 bases and J lost 7 bases. The germline gives CDR1 SGHDT, CDR2 YYEEEE. This CDR3 has 15 amino acids. CDR3 in DNA: TGTGCCAGCAGCCCAGGGACAGGGGGAGGTGAAAAACTGTTTTTT. Amino acid sequence: CASSPGTGGGEKLFF.

The genes are TRBV24-1 and TRBJ2-7; 7 positions agree with TRBD2. The V segment lost 3 bases and the J segment 0 bases; nucleotides outside the gene matches: 4. The CDR3 runs 15 residues. Per germline, CDR1 KGHDR and CDR2 SFDVKD. The CDR3 DNA reads TGTGCCACCAGTGATCCTAGGACTAGCTCCTACGAGCAGTACTTC. This encodes CATSDPRTSSYEQYF.

This clone was seen repeatedly, ten times or more. The V call is TRBV6-5, the J call TRBJ1-5; D gene uncertain. Per germline, CDR1 MNHEY and CDR2 SVGAGI. CDR3 length equals 14 residues. V was clipped by 5 bases and J by 0 bases, with 8 bases between them. CDR3 protein: CASSPPHSNQPQHF. CDR3 nucleotide sequence: TGTGCCAGCAGTCCCCCACATAGCAATCAGCCCCAGCATTTT.

The CDR3 DNA follows: TGTGCCAGCAGTTACATAGCGGGAGGAAGGTACGAGCAGTACTTC. It specifies CASSYIAGGRYEQYF. The V and J genes are TRBV6-5 and TRBJ2-7; TRBD2 matches at 10 bases. V shed 2 bases and J 4 bases; nucleotides not matched to a gene: 5. The CDR3 totals 15 residues. Germline CDR1 is MNHEY and CDR2 is SVGAGI.

This clone has only one observation. J is TRBJ1-3 and V is TRBV11-2; D gene uncertain. The CDR3 length is 15 residues. Trimming pared 3 bases from V and 2 bases from J, leaving 11 bases between. Germline-derived CDR1 and CDR2 are SGHAT and FQNNGV. The CDR3 sequence is CASSFGSGTGNTIYF. The CDR3 DNA reads as TGTGCCAGCAGCTTTGGCTCGGGAACTGGAAACACCATATATTTT.

This clone has only one observation. The rearrangement uses TRBV18 and TRBJ1-1, with a weak D call TRBD1 (6 bases). The CDR3 loop spans 12 amino acids. V dropped 2 bases and J dropped 7 bases, with 8 bases sitting between them. Germline loops: CDR1 KGHSH, CDR2 LQKENI. Here the CDR3 DNA reads TGTGCCAGCTCACCAAACAGGGATGAAGCTTTCTTT. It specifies CASSPNRDEAFF.

The chain uses TRBV7-9 and TRBJ2-1; 10 bases fit TRBD2. There are 15 residues in the CDR3. The V and J ends lost 5 bases and 2 bases, in that order; junction bases with no gene match: 3. Germline loops: CDR1 SEHNR, CDR2 FQNEAQ (reference sequence). CDR3 residues: CASSPSGRTYNEQFF. DNA of the CDR3: TGTGCCAGCAGCCCTAGCGGGAGAACCTACAATGAGCAGTTCTTC.

The V gene is TRBV27, the J gene TRBJ2-7, with 10 bases matching TRBD2. V shed 5 bases, J shed 7 bases, and the junction held 8 bases outside the gene matches. CDR3 length equals 14 residues. Germline loops: CDR1 MNHEY, CDR2 SMNVEV (reference sequence). CDR3 DNA: TGTGCCAGCAGTCCCGGGACTAGCGTGACGGAGCAGTACTTC. Translated: CASSPGTSVTEQYF.

The chain combines TRBV6-5 with TRBJ1-2; no reliable D call. Trimming left V 7 bases short and J 4 bases short, with 13 bases between. Germline V gene lookup returns CDR1 MNHEY and CDR2 SVGAGI. CDR3 length: 13 residues. The CDR3 bases are TGTGCCAGCACCCAACGAGCAGGCTATGGCTACACCTTC. Encoded protein: CASTQRAGYGYTF.

The chain couples TRBV6-5 to TRBJ1-1; a weak D match, TRBD1 (5 bases). V lost 6 bases to trimming and J lost 2 bases, with 13 bases between them. The germline V gene encodes CDR1 MNHEY and CDR2 SVGAGI. CDR3 length equals 14 residues. The CDR3 here is CASSLRVDNTEAFF. Written as DNA, the CDR3 is TGTGCCAGCAGCCTCAGGGTAGACAACACTGAAGCTTTCTTT.

The rearrangement joins TRBV5-4 to TRBJ2-1; 10 bases line up with TRBD1. CDR1 and CDR2 (germline): SGHNT, YYREEE (reference sequence). Trimming took 4 bases from V and 2 from J; bases not matched to a gene: 6. This CDR3 is 16 amino acids long. CDR3 nucleotide sequence: TGTGCCAGCAGCGACGGACAGGGGGGAACCTACAATGAGCAGTTCTTC. It is translated as CASSDGQGGTYNEQFF.

The V gene is TRBV19, the J gene TRBJ2-1, with 12 bases that match TRBD2. Germline loops: CDR1 LNHDA, CDR2 SQIVND (reference sequence). J gave up 6 bases and V 8 bases, and 8 bases lay outside the gene matches. The CDR3 has 15 amino acids. The DNA of the CDR3 is TGTGCCAGTGGGGTCCTAGCGGGAGGGACCAATGAGCAGTTCTTC. Translation: CASGVLAGGTNEQFF.

V gene TRBV6-6 combines with J gene TRBJ1-2; TRBD1 matches at 9 bases. J was trimmed by 6 bases and V by 5 bases; bases with no gene match: 10. From germline, CDR1 is MNHNY and CDR2 SVGAGI (reference sequence). The CDR3 loop spans 15 amino acids. CDR3 nucleotide sequence: TGTGCCAGCAGTGCCCCGGGACAGGGAGTGGATGGCTACACCTTC. This sequence encodes CASSAPGQGVDGYTF.

The J gene is TRBJ1-4, the V gene TRBV7-2; a possible D gene is TRBD1 (6 bases). With 2 bases removed from V and 10 bases from J, the gap between germline ends came to 17 bases. Germline assignment: CDR1 SGHTA and CDR2 FQGNSA. The CDR3 covers 15 residues. This CDR3 reads CASSLTGRGYGKLFF. For the CDR3, the DNA is TGTGCCAGCAGCTTAACTGGCAGGGGTTATGGAAAACTGTTTTTT.